This is a list of T cell receptor beta chains from one sample in a study of beta chain features in type 1 diabetes. Repertoires were generated with immunoSEQ multiplex PCR, while TCRdb's copy carries only in-frame clones and drops some. This sample has some 640,000 clones; roughly 13% occur once, and the top ten carry 0.03% to 0.04%. Sequencing used naive CD4+ T cells from blood. These receptor sequences come from a man aged 18 to 29 with type 1 diabetes. Each CDR3 is given with its conserved first and last residue. D genes are given only for firm matches. Size is omitted from some rows. Given values are once, few, many or a class for expanded clones.

>TRBJ2-3|few|TRBV2|NA
TGTGCCAGCAGTGTCATGGTTTCACAAGATACGCAGTATTTT
CASSVMVSQDTQYF
>TRBJ2-5|few|TRBV7-7|NA
TGTGCTAGCAGCTTAAATGGGGAGACCCAGTACTTC
CASSLNGETQYF
>TRBJ1-4|NA|TRBV29-1|NA
TGCAGCGTTCAGGGTTTGGCTAATGAAAAACTGTTTTTT
CSVQGLANEKLFF
>TRBJ1-2|few|TRBV7-9|NA
TGTGCCAGCAGCCTGGGGGATAGTGGCTACACCTTC
CASSLGDSGYTF
>TRBJ1-5|NA|TRBV29-1|NA
TGCAGCGTTGCGGGGGGTCGCAATCAGCCCCAGCATTTT
CSVAGGRNQPQHF
>TRBJ2-1|few|TRBV7-2|NA
TGTGCCAGCGGGGTCCTCGGGAACAATGAGCAGTTCTTC
CASGVLGNNEQFF
>TRBJ1-3|NA|TRBV4-1|NA
TGCGCCAGCAGCCAAGGCGGACAGATTGATTTT
CASSQGGQIDF
>TRBJ2-1|NA|TRBV14|NA
TGTGCCAGCAGCCAAGATGAAGGGGGGGAGCCCAGGAGCTCCTACAATGAGCAGTTCTTC
CASSQDEGGEPRSSYNEQFF
>TRBJ2-3|NA|TRBV4-3|NA
TGCGCCAGCAGCCAAGAACCCCGTCGAAGAAGCCCTGGCACAGATACGCAGTATTTT
CASSQEPRRRSPGTDTQYF
>TRBJ2-7|NA|TRBV7-9|NA
TGTGCCAGCACCGTAACCTCCCCCATGGTGTGGGACTCCTACGAGCAGTACTTC
CASTVTSPMVWDSYEQYF
>TRBJ2-1|NA|TRBV30|NA
TGTGCCTGGAGTGAAGGTTGGCTGTCCCGGTTCTTC
CAWSEGWLSRFF
>TRBJ2-1|NA|TRBV30|TRBD1
TGTGCCTGGAGAGACGGGACAGGGGGCTTTAGGAAGTTCTTC
CAWRDGTGGFRKFF
>TRBJ2-5|NA|TRBV5-1|TRBD2
TGCGCCAGCAGCTTGGTTTCGCGGGGGGACCTTCAAGAGACCCAGTACTTC
CASSLVSRGDLQETQYF
>TRBJ1-1|once|TRBV4-1|TRBD1
TGTGCCAGCAACTTTGGGACAGGACAGAACACTGAAGCTTTCTTT
CASNFGTGQNTEAFF
>TRBJ1-1|NA|TRBV27|NA
TGTGCCAGCAGTTTTAGGTTCGGGGACACTGAAGCTTTCTTT
CASSFRFGDTEAFF
>TRBJ2-1|NA|TRBV4-3|NA
TGCGCCAGCAGCCAAGAACAATTTGCTAGGGCCCAGGGGATGAATGAGCAGTTCTTC
CASSQEQFARAQGMNEQFF
>TRBJ2-5|NA|TRBV7-8|NA
TGTGCCAGCAGCTCACCTTGGGCTCCGTCCGCCCCCAGAGAGACCCAGTACTTC
CASSSPWAPSAPRETQYF
>TRBJ2-7|few|TRBV30|NA
TGTGCCTGGAGTGTATCCGGCTACGAGCAGTACTTC
CAWSVSGYEQYF
>TRBJ2-7|NA|TRBV5-6|NA
TGTGCCTCCGGGGGCCGCAACTCCTACGAGCAGTACTTC
CASGGRNSYEQYF
>TRBJ2-7|NA|TRBV25-1|TRBD1
TGTGCCAGCAGTTTGACCGGGACAGGGGCTCGCGAGCAGTACTTC
CASSLTGTGAREQYF
>TRBJ1-5|NA|TRBV30|TRBD1
TGTGCCTGGAATCGACAGGGGATCGAGCCCCAGCATTTT
CAWNRQGIEPQHF
>TRBJ1-1|few|TRBV7-2|TRBD1
TGTGCCACCCGAGACAGGGCGAACACTGAAGCTTTCTTT
CATRDRANTEAFF
>TRBJ2-3|few|TRBV5-1|NA
TGCGCCAGCAGCCCTAACCCGGGAGGCACAGATACGCAGTATTTT
CASSPNPGGTDTQYF
>TRBJ2-1|NA|TRBV28|TRBD1
TGTGCCAGCAGTTTTGCAGGGGGCAGGTACAATGAGCAGTTCTTC
CASSFAGGRYNEQFF
>TRBJ2-3|NA|TRBV5-1|TRBD2
TGCGCCAGCAGCTTGTGGTCTGCTAGCGGGGGCCCCCGTACGCAGTATTTT
CASSLWSASGGPRTQYF
>TRBJ2-1|NA|TRBV5-1|TRBD1
TGCGCCAGCAGCTTGGGGGACAGGGGTAATGAGCAGTTCTTC
CASSLGDRGNEQFF
>TRBJ2-7|NA|TRBV7-2|TRBD2
TGTGCCAGCACCCCCCGGACTAGTGCTTCCTACGAGCAGTACTTC
CASTPRTSASYEQYF
>TRBJ2-7|NA|TRBV18|NA
TGTGCCAGCTCACCAGGGACGGTCTACGAGCAGTACTTC
CASSPGTVYEQYF
>TRBJ2-7|NA|TRBV9|TRBD2
TGTGCCAGCAGCGTAGATAGCGGGGGGACCTACGAGCAGTACTTC
CASSVDSGGTYEQYF
>TRBJ2-7|NA|TRBV6-1|NA
TGTGCCAGCAGTACGGGATCCTCCTACGAGCAGTACTTC
CASSTGSSYEQYF
>TRBJ2-6|NA|TRBV7-6|NA
TGTGCCAGCAGCTTAATCCCCAGGGGCAGCTCTGGGGCCAACGTCCTGACTTTC
CASSLIPRGSSGANVLTF
>TRBJ1-1|few|TRBV25-1|TRBD1
TGTGCCAGCAGTGAATACTGGGGCAGGGGGATTGTCACTGAAGCTTTCTTT
CASSEYWGRGIVTEAFF
>TRBJ2-7|NA|TRBV19|TRBD2
TGTGCCAGTAGTATGGGGACTAGCGGGAGCGGTTACGAGCAGTACTTC
CASSMGTSGSGYEQYF